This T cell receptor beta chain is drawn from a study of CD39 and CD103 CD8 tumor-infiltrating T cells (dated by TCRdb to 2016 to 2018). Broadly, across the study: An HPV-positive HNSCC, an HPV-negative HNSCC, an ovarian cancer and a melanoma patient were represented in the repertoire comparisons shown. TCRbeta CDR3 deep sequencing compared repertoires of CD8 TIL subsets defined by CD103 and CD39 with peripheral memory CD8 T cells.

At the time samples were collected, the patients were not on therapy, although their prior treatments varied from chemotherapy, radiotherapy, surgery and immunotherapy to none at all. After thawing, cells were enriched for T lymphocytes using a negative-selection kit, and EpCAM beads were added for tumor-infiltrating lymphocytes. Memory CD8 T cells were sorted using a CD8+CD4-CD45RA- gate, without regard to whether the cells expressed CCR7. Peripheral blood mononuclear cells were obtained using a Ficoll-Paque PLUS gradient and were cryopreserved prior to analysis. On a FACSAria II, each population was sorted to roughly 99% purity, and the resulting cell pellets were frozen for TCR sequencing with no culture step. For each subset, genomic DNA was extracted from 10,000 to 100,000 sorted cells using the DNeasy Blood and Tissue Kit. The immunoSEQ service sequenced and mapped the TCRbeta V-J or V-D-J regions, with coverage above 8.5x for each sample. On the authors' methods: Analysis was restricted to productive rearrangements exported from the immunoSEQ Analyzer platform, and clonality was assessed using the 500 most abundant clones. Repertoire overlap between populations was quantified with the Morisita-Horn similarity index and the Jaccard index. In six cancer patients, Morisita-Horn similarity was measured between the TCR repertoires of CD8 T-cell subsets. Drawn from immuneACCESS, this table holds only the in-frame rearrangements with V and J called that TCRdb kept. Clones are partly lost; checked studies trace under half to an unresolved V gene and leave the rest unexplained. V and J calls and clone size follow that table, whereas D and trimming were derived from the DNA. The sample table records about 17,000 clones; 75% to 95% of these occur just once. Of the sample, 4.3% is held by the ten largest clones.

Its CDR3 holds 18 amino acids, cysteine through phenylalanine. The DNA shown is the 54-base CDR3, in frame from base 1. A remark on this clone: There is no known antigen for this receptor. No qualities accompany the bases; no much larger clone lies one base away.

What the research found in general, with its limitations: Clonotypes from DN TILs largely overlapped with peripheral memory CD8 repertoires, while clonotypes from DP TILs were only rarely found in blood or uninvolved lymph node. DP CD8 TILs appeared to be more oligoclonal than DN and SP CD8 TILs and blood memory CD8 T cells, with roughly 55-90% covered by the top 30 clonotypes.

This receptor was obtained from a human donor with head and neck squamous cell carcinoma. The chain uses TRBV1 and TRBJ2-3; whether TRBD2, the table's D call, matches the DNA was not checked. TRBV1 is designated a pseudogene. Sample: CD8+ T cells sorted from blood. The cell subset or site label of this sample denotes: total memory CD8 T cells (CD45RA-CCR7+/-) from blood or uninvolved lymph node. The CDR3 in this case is CTVPWASGVSTSTDTQYF. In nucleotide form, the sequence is TGCACCGTACCATGGGCTAGCGGGGTTAGCACTAGCACAGATACGCAGTATTTT.